This T cell receptor (beta chain) appears in the sequencing data of a study of T cell responses to AZD1222 COVID-19 vaccine. Study results and caveats: Repertoire samples came only from after the peak T cell response. In the spike-specific TCR repertoire, nearly half reportedly target unmutated variant regions.

About this clone: What it binds is unknown.

This CDR3 region has 14 residues. Deletions cut 4 bases from V and 4 bases from J, with 12 bases between. CDR1 and CDR2 (germline): SGHRS, YFSETQ. Clones were read by immunoSEQ multiplex PCR, and TCRdb kept only the in-frame ones, dropping some. The table has about 190,000 clones, under 95% seen once. The genes are TRBV5-1 and TRBJ1-3, with D possibly TRBD1 on 5 matching bases. The receptor was isolated from an adult in good health. The specimen was peripheral blood, collected on day 0 of AZD1222 vaccination. The CDR3 region is CASSVGTGGNTIYF. The CDR3 DNA reads TGCGCCAGCAGCGTCGGGACGGGAGGAAACACCATATATTTT.